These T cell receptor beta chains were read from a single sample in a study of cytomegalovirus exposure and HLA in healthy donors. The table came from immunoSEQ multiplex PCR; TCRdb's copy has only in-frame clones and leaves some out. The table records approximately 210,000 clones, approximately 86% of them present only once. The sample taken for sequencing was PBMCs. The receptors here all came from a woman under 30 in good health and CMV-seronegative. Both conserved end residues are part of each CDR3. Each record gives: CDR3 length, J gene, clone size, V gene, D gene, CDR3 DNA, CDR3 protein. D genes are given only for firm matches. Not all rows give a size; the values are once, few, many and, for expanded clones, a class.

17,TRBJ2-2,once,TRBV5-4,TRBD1,TGTGCCAGCAGCTCGATGTCAGGGGGCGTAAACACCGGGGAGCTGTTTTTT,CASSSMSGGVNTGELFF
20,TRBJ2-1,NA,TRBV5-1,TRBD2,TGCGCCAGCAGCTTCCCCCCTACCGGGACTAGCGGGAGGCCGGGAGATGAGCAGTTCTTC,CASSFPPTGTSGRPGDEQFF
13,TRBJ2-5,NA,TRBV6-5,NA,TGTGCCACAGCCCAGTCCGGGGGAGAGACCCAGTACTTC,CATAQSGGETQYF
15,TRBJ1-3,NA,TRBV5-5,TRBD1,TGTGCCAGCAGCCCCAACAGGGGGCCTGGAAACACCATATATTTT,CASSPNRGPGNTIYF
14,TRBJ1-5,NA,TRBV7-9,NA,TGTGCCAGCAGCGGGGACACTAGCAATCAGCCCCAGCATTTT,CASSGDTSNQPQHF
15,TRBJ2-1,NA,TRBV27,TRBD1,TGTGCCAGCAGTTGGGGACAGGGGGGTGGCAATGAGCAGTTCTTC,CASSWGQGGGNEQFF
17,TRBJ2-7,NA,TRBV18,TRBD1,TGTGCCAGCTCACCTGGACAGGGGTGGGGTTCCTCCTACGAGCAGTACTTC,CASSPGQGWGSSYEQYF
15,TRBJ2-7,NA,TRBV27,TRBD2,TGTGCCAGCAGAAAAGGACTAGCGGGAGTCGACGAGCAGTACTTC,CASRKGLAGVDEQYF
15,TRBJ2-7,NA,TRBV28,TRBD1,TGTGCCAGCAGTCCACCGACAGGGGGTAAGAACGAGCAGTACTTC,CASSPPTGGKNEQYF
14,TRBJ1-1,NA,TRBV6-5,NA,TGTGCCAGCAGTGCCGGGAGGAGTCGGACTGAAGCTTTCTTT,CASSAGRSRTEAFF
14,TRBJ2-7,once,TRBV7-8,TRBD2,TGTGCCAGCAGCTGGAAGACTAGCGGTTCCGAGCAGTACTTC,CASSWKTSGSEQYF
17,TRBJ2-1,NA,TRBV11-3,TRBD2,TGTGCCAGCAGCTTAGAGGGGACTAGCGGGGCCTACAATGAGCAGTTCTTC,CASSLEGTSGAYNEQFF
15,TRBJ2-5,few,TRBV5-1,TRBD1,TGCGCCAGCAGCTTGTTGCAGGGGGCGGAGGAGACCCAGTACTTC,CASSLLQGAEETQYF
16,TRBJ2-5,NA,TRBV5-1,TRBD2,TGCGCCAGCAGCTTGGCTCCGGGACTACTACAGGAGACCCAGTACTTC,CASSLAPGLLQETQYF
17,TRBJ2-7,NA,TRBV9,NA,TGTGCCAGCAGCGTAGGATTGGGTGACACCACCTCGTACGAGCAGTACTTC,CASSVGLGDTTSYEQYF
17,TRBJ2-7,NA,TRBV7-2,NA,TGTGCCAGCAGCTTAAGAGGGCGGGTAGCGGCCCCCTACGAGCAGTACTTC,CASSLRGRVAAPYEQYF
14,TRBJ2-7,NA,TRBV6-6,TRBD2,TGTGCCAGCCGGTGGCGGGAGGTTGCCTACGAGCAGTACTTC,CASRWREVAYEQYF
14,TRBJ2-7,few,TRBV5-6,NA,TGTGCCAGCAGCCCAGGTACTAGCAGATACGAGCAGTACTTC,CASSPGTSRYEQYF
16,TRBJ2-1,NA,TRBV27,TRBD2,TGTGCCAGCAGTACGGGGACTAGCGGCTCCTACAATGAGCAGTTCTTC,CASSTGTSGSYNEQFF
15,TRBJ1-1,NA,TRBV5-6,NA,TGTGCCAGCAGCTGCAGACCAGGGATATACACTGAAGCTTTCTTT,CASSCRPGIYTEAFF
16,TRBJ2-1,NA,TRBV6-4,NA,TGTGCCAGCAGTGACACAGGAACACTTTCCTACAATGAGCAGTTCTTC,CASSDTGTLSYNEQFF
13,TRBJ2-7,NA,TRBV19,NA,TGTGCCAGTAGTGGAGCCCCCTGGGACGAGCAGTACTTC,CASSGAPWDEQYF
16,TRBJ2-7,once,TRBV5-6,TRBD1,TGTGCCAGCAGCCCCGTCGGAACAGGGGGCGAAAACGAGCAGTACTTC,CASSPVGTGGENEQYF
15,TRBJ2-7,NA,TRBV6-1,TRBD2,TGTGCCAGCTCTATTCCTAGCGGGGTTGCCTACGAGCAGTACTTC,CASSIPSGVAYEQYF
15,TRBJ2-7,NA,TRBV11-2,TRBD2,TGTGCCAGCAGGCTAGCGGGACAGAATAGATACGAGCAGTACTTC,CASRLAGQNRYEQYF
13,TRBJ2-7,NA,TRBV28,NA,TGTGCCAGCAGTTTAGGACAGACCTACGAGCAGTACTTC,CASSLGQTYEQYF
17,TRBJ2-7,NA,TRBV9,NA,TGTGCCAGCAGCGTGGGAGCGAGGGCGTATGGGGTCTACGAGCAGTACTTC,CASSVGARAYGVYEQYF
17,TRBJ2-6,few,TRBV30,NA,TGTGCCTGGAGTGCTCAGGGGTCAGCAACTGGGGCCAACGTCCTGACTTTC,CAWSAQGSATGANVLTF
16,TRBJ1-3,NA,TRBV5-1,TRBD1,TGCGCCAGCAGCTGGACATCAGACAGGGTTGGAAACACCATATATTTT,CASSWTSDRVGNTIYF
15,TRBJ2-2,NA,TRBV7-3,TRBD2,TGTGCCAGCAGACATAGCGGGGCGAACACCGGGGAGCTGTTTTTT,CASRHSGANTGELFF
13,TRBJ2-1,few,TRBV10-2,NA,TGCGCCAGCAGGCCGGACTCCTCGGGTGAGCAGTTCTTC,CASRPDSSGEQFF
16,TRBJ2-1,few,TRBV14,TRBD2,TGTGCCAGCAGCCAAGGGGGACTAGCGGGAGGAGGAGAGCAGTTCTTC,CASSQGGLAGGGEQFF
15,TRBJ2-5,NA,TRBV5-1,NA,TGCGCCAGCAGCGGGTGGACAGACTACCAAGAGACCCAGTACTTC,CASSGWTDYQETQYF
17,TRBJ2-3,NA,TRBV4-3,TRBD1,TGCGCCAGCAGCCAAGAATGGACAGGGGGCTTCCCAGATACGCAGTATTTT,CASSQEWTGGFPDTQYF
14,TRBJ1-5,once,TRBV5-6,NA,TGTGCCCCCCGGGAGCTGGGGAGCAATCAGCCCCAGCATTTT,CAPRELGSNQPQHF
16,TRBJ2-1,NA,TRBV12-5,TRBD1,TGTGCTAGTGACGAAAACCGGGACAGGGCCAACAATGAGCAGTTCTTC,CASDENRDRANNEQFF
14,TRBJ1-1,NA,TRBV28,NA,TGTGCCCTACGCACCAGGGGCGGGAACACTGAAGCTTTCTTT,CALRTRGGNTEAFF
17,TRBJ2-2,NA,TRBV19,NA,TGTGCCAGTAGTATAGGCCTAGACAGATTGTGGTTAGGGGAGCTGTTTTTT,CASSIGLDRLWLGELFF
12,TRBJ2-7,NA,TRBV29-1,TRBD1,TGCAGCTTCTCGGACAGGGGGCACGAGCAGTACTTC,CSFSDRGHEQYF
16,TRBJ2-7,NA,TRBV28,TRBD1,TGTGCCAGCAGTTTAGTATTCGGGACAGGGGCGTACGAGCAGTACTTC,CASSLVFGTGAYEQYF
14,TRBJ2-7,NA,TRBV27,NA,TGTGCCAGCAGTCTCAGTCGCAGGGCCGGCGAGCAGTACTTC,CASSLSRRAGEQYF
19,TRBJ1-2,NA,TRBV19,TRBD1,TGTGCCAGTAGTACGGACAGGGGGCTACCAATCGGGAGGAACTATGGCTACACCTTC,CASSTDRGLPIGRNYGYTF
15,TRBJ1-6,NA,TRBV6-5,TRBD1,TGTGCCAGCAGTTACTCGACCAGGGGGAGTTCACCCCTCCACTTT,CASSYSTRGSSPLHF
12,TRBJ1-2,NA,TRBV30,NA,TGTGCCTGGAGTGTAGCAACGGGGGGCTACACCTTC,CAWSVATGGYTF
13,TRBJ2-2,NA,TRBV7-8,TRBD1,TGTGCCAGCAGCGTAGACAGGGCCGGGGAGCTGTTTTTT,CASSVDRAGELFF